Each of the 5 T cell receptor beta chains below was sequenced from the same sample in a study of T cells in Graves' hyperthyroidism and ophthalmopathy. Regions amplified from RNA transcripts were the TCR beta CDR3 regions. HTBI primers were the set used in a first-round RT-PCR of the TCR CDR3. TCRdb re-analysed the multiplex PCR reads in MiXCR, keeping a single row per CDR3 protein. The data contain over 450,000 distinct CDR3 sequences, 14% of them singletons. The sample comprised blood. The receptors come from a woman aged 18 to 35 with Graves' hyperthyroidism.

This clonotype was counted at least ten times. This chain connects TRBV13 to TRBJ2-7; 10 bases map to TRBD1. The ends lost 5 bases at V and 4 bases at J; junction bases unmatched: 8. The CDR3 spans 15 residues. In germline, CDR1 is PRHDT, CDR2 FYEKMQ (reference sequence). Written as DNA, the CDR3 is TGTGCCAGCAGCCATACCGGGACAGGGGTGTACGAGCAGTACTTC. This gives the protein CASSHTGTGVYEQYF.

The chain uses TRBV6-1 and TRBJ1-4; 7 nucleotides agree with TRBD1. Germline assignment: CDR1 MNHNS and CDR2 SASEGT. This CDR3 has 15 residues. The V and J ends lost 4 bases and 0 bases, in that order; junction bases with no gene match: 2. CDR3 sequence: CASSATGATNEKLFF. The CDR3, as DNA: TGTGCCAGCAGTGCCACAGGGGCAACTAATGAAAAACTGTTTTTT.

This clonotype was detected ten times or more. The chain joins TRBV12-3 or TRBV12-4 to TRBJ2-1, with TRBD1 identical over 9 bases. This CDR3 has 15 amino acids. V dropped 8 bases and J dropped 3; count of bases not matched to a gene: 8. The CDR3 region is CASAPGTGYYNEQFF. CDR3 in DNA: TGTGCCAGCGCCCCCGGGACAGGGTACTACAATGAGCAGTTCTTC.

The rearrangement links TRBV7-9 to TRBJ2-1; 7 nucleotides align to TRBD2. This CDR3 has 16 amino acids. Trimming removed 4 bases from V and 8 bases from J; junction bases left unmatched: 14. CDR1 is SEHNR and CDR2 is FQNEAQ in the germline V gene (reference sequence). The CDR3 sequence: CASSSSWGGWPHEQFF. DNA for the CDR3: TGTGCCAGCAGCTCCAGTTGGGGGGGGTGGCCGCATGAGCAGTTCTTC.

This clonotype was found a few times. This sequence joins TRBV7-3 and TRBJ2-2; D is tentatively TRBD1 or TRBD2 (5 bases each). CDR1 is SGHTA, CDR2 FQGTGA, per germline. The V and J ends lost 4 bases and 4 bases respectively, with 13 bases between them. The CDR3 spans 15 residues. In DNA, the CDR3 is TGTGCCAGCAGCTATGCACGGGGACCCACCGGGGAGCTGTTTTTT. Residues: CASSYARGPTGELFF.